The entry that follows covers one T cell receptor (beta chain) sequence. PCR amplification relied on 60 Vbeta primers (plus 13 Jbeta primers). The repertoire was sequenced with immunoSEQ multiplex PCR; TCRdb's copy has only in-frame clones and lacks some. The repertoire holds over 75,000 clones, 84% seen once, with 4.5% to 7% in the top ten. The CDR3 length is 13 residues. From germline, CDR1 is GTSNPN and CDR2 SVGIG (reference sequence). Trimming shortened V by 3 bases and J by 5 bases, and 11 bases separated the two germline ends. These data are taken from a study of cytomegalovirus exposure and HLA in healthy donors.

The sample consisted of PBMCs. The rearrangement uses TRBV30 and TRBJ1-5; TRBD1 might be the D (5 bases). This clonotype originated in a woman aged 18-29 years in good health and CMV-seropositive. This CDR3 reads CAWSDSLDQPQHF. In DNA form, the CDR3 reads TGTGCCTGGAGCGACAGTTTAGATCAGCCCCAGCATTTT.